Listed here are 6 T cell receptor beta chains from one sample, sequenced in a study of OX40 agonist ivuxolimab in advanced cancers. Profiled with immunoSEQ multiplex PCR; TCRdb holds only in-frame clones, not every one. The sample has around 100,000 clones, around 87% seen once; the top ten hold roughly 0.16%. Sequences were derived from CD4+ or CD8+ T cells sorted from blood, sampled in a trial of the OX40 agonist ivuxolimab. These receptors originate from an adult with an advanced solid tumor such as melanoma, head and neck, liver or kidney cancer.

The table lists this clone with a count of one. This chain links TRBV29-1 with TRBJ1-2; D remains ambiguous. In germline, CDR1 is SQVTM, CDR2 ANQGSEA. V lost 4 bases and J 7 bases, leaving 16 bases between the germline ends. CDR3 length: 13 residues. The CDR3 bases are TGCAGCGTTGGCGGCCAAAGGATTGGTGGCTACACCTTC. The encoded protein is CSVGGQRIGGYTF.

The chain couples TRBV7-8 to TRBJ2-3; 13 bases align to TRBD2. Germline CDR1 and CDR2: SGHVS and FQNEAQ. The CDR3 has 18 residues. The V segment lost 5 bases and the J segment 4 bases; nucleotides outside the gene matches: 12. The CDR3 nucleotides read TGTGCCAGCAGCCGAACGAGGACTAGCGGGAGTATTGCAGATACGCAGTATTTT. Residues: CASSRTRTSGSIADTQYF.

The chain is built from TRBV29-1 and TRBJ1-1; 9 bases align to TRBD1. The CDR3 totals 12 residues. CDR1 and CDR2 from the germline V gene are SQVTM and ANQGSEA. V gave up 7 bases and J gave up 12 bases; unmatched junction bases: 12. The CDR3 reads CSAYRDRVETFF. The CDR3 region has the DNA TGCAGCGCGTACCGGGACAGGGTAGAGACTTTCTTT.

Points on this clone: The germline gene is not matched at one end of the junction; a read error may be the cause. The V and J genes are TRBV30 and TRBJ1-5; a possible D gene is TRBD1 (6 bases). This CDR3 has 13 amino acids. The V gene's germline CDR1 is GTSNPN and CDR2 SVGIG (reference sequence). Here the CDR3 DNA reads TGTGCCTCCTGGGGGGCGGCGGGGGAGCCATTTCGTTTT. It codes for CASWGAAGEPFRF.

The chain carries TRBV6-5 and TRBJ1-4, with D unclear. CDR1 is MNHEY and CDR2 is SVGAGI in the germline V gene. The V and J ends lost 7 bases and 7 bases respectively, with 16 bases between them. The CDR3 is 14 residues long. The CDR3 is CASKTDWSGEKLFF. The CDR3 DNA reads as TGTGCCAGCAAGACGGACTGGAGCGGTGAAAAACTGTTTTTT.

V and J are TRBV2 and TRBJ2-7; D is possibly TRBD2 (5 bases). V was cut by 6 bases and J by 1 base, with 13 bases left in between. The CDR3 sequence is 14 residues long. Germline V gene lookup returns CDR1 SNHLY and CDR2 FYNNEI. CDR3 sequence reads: CASRVPGSSYEQYF. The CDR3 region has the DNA TGTGCCAGCAGGGTTCCGGGAAGTTCCTACGAGCAGTACTTC.